This T cell receptor (beta chain) is from a study of blood T cells in healthy people across ages. A J-beta primer mix and a sample-barcoded 5' primer were used in a second PCR of roughly 7 to 12 cycles. TCRdb recomputed calls from the 5' RACE reads with MiXCR, one row per CDR3 protein. The sample gives around 1,100,000 distinct CDR3 sequences, roughly two fifths of which show up once; about an eighth is in the top ten. Trimming left V 0 bases short and J 7 bases short, with 6 bases between. Germline CDR1 reads MNHEY; CDR2 reads SVGAGI. This CDR3 contains 13 residues. The specimen was blood. The rearrangement uses TRBV6-5 and TRBJ2-2; D not certain. The TCR was taken from a man between 18 and 35 years old in good health. CDR3 amino acids: CASSYSISGELFF. Written as DNA, the CDR3 is TGTGCCAGCAGTTACTCTATTAGCGGGGAGCTGTTTTTT.